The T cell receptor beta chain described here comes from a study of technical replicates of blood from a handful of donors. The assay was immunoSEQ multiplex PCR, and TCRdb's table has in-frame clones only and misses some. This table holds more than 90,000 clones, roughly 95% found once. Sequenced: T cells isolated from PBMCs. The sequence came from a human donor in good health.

The CDR3 protein is CASSTSGSSDTQYF. The CDR3 nucleotides are TGTGCCAGCAGCACTAGCGGGAGCTCGGATACGCAGTATTTT. The chain employs TRBV5-4 and TRBJ2-3; 11 bases are a match to TRBD2. V lost 4 bases to trimming and J lost 6 bases; unmatched junction nucleotides: 4. The CDR3 has 14 amino acids. Per the germline V gene, CDR1 is SGHNT and CDR2 is YYREEE (reference sequence).